The clone carrying this T cell receptor (beta chain) was detected once. Only in-frame clones appear in the TCRdb table, and some are missing; sequencing was by immunoSEQ multiplex PCR. Of about 96,000 clones listed, more than 85% were seen once; the top ten hold over 8%. This specimen belongs to a study of control samples from healthy donors and cancer patients. The CDR3 runs 13 residues. V was clipped by 4 bases and J by 7 bases, with 11 bases between them. In germline, CDR1 is LGHNA, CDR2 YSLEER. Sequenced sample: blood. The rearrangement links TRBV4-3 to TRBJ2-1; D possibly matches TRBD1 or TRBD2 (5 bases each). The receptor comes from a man aged 18 to 30 in good health. CDR3 coding DNA: TGCGCCAGCAGCCCTTGGGACGGGAATGAGCAGTTCTTC. It encodes CASSPWDGNEQFF.